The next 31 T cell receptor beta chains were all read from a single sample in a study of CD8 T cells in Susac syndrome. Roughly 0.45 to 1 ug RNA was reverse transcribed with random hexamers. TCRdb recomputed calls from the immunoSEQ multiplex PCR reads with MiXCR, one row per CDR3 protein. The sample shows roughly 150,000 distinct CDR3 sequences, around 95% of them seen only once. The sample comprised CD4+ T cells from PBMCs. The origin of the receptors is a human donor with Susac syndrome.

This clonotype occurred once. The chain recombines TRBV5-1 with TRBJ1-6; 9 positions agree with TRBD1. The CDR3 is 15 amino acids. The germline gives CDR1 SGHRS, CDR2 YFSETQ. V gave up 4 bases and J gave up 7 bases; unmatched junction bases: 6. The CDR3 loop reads CASSLGTGTNSPLHF. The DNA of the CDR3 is TGCGCCAGCAGCCTAGGGACAGGGACCAATTCACCCCTCCACTTT.

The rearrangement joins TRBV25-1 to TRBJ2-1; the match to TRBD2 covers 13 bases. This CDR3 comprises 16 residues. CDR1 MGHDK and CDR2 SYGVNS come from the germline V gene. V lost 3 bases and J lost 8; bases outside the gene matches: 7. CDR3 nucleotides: TGTGCCAGCAGTGACCCAACTAGCGGGGGGGCCGATGAGCAGTTCTTC. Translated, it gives CASSDPTSGGADEQFF.

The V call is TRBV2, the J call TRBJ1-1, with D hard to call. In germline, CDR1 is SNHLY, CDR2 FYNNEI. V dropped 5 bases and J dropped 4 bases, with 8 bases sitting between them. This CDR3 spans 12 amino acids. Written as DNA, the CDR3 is TGTGCCAGCAGTTTGGATGCCACTGAAGCTTTCTTT. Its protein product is CASSLDATEAFF.

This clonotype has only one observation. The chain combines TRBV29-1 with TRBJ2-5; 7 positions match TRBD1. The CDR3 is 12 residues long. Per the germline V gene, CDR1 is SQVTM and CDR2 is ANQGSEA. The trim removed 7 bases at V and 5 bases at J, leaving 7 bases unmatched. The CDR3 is CSGYRGGETQYF. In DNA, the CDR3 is TGCAGCGGTTACAGGGGTGGGGAGACCCAGTACTTC.

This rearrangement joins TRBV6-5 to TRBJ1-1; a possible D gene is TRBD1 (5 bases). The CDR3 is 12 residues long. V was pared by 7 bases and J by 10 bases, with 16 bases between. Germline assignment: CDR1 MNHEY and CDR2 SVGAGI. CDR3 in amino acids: CASTPSGGGAFF. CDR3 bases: TGTGCCAGCACCCCATCTGGCGGGGGAGCTTTCTTT.

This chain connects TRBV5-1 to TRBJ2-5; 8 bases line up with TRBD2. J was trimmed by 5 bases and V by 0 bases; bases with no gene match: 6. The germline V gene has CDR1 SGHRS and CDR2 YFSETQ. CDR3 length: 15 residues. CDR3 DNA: TGCGCCAGCAGCTTGGAGGGTAGCGGGGCTGAGACCCAGTACTTC. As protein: CASSLEGSGAETQYF.

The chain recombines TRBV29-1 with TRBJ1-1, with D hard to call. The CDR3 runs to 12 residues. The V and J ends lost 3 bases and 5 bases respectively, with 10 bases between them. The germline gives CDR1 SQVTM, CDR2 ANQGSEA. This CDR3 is CSVDKKETEAFF. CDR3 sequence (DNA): TGCAGCGTTGATAAAAAGGAAACTGAAGCTTTCTTT. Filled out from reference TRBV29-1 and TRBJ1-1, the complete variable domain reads SAVISQKPSRDICQRGTSLTIQCQVDSQVTMMFWYRQQPGQSLTLIATANQGSEATYESGFVIDKFPISRPNLTFSTLTVSNMSPEDSSIYLCSVDKKETEAFFGQGTRLTVV.

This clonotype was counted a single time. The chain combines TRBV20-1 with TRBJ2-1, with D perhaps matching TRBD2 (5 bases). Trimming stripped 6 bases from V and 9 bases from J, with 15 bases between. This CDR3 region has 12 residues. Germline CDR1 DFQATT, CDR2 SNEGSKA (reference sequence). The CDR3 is CSALTRDPEQFF. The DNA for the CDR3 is TGCAGTGCGCTAACTAGGGATCCTGAGCAGTTCTTC.

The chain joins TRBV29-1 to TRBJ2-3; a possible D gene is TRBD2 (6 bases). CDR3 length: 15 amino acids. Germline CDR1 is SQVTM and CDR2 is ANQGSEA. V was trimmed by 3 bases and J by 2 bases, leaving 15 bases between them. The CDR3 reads CSVDWDSPSTDTQYF. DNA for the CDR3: TGCAGCGTTGACTGGGACTCCCCTTCCACAGATACGCAGTATTTT.

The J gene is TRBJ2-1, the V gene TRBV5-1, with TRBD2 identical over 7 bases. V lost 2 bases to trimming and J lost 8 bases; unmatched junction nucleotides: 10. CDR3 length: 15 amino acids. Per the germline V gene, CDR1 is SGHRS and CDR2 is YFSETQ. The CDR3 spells CASSLSGGRAHEQFF. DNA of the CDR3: TGCGCCAGCAGCTTATCGGGGGGAAGGGCGCATGAGCAGTTCTTC.

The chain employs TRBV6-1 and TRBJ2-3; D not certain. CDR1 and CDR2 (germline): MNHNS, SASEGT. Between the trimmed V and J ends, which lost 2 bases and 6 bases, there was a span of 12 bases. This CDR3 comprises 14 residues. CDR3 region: CASSEFWGADTQYF. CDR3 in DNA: TGTGCCAGCAGTGAATTCTGGGGTGCGGATACGCAGTATTTT.

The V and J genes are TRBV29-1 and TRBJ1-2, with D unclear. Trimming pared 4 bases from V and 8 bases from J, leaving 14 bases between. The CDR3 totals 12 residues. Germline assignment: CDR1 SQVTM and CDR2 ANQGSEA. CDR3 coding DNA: TGCAGCGTTGGAGGACTAACGGGCGGCTACACCTTC. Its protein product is CSVGGLTGGYTF.

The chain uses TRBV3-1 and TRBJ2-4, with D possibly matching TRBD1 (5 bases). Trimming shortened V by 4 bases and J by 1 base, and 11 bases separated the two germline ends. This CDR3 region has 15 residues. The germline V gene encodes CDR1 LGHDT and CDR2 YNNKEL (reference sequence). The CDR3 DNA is TGTGCCAGCAGCCGACCAGGGCCTGCCAAAAACATTCAGTACTTC. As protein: CASSRPGPAKNIQYF. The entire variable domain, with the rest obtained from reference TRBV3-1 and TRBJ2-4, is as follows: DTAVSQTPKYLVTQMGNDKSIKCEQNLGHDTMYWYKQDSKKFLKIMFSYNNKELIINETVPNRFSPKSPDKAHLNLHINSLELGDSAVYFCASSRPGPAKNIQYFGAGTRLSVL.

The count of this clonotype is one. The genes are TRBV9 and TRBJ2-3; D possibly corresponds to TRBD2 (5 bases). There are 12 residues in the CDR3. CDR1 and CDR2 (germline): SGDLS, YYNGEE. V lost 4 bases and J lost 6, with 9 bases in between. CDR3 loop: CASSILEDTQYF. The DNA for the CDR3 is TGTGCCAGCAGCATACTAGAGGATACGCAGTATTTT.

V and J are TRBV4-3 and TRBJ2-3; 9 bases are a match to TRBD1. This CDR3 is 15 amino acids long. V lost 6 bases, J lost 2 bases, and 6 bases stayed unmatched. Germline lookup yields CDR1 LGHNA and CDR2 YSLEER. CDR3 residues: CASSRDRAPTDTQYF. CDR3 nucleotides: TGCGCCAGCAGTCGGGACAGGGCCCCCACAGATACGCAGTATTTT.

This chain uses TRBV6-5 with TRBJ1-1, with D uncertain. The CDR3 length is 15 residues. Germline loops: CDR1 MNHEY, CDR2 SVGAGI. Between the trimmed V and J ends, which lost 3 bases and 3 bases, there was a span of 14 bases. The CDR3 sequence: CASSYRSSGDTEAFF. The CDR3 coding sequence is TGTGCCAGCAGTTATCGAAGTAGCGGGGACACTGAAGCTTTCTTT.

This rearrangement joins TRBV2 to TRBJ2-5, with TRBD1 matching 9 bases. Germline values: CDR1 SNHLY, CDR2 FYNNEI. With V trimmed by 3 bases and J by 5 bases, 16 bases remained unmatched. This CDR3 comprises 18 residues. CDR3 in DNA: TGTGCCAGCAGTGAGCATGGGGCCAGGACAGGGGCTGATGAGACCCAGTACTTC. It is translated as CASSEHGARTGADETQYF.

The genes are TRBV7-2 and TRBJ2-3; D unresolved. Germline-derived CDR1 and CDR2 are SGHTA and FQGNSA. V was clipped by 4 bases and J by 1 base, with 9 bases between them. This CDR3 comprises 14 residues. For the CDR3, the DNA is TGTGCCAGCAGCTCTGTAGTGGGCACAGATACGCAGTATTTT. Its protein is CASSSVVGTDTQYF.

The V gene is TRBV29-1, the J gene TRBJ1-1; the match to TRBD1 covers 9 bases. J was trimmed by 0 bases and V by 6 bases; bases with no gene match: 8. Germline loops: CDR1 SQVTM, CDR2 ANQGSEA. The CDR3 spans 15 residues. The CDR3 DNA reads TGCAGCGTGGGGGGACAGGGAACCGTGAACACTGAAGCTTTCTTT. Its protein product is CSVGGQGTVNTEAFF.

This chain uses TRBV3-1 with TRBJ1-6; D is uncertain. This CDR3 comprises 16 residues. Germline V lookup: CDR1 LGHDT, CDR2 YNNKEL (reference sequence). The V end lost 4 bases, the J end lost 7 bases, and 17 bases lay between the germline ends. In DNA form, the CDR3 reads TGTGCCAGCAGCCCTTCACATCGGGCAGGCAATTCACCCCTCCACTTT. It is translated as CASSPSHRAGNSPLHF.

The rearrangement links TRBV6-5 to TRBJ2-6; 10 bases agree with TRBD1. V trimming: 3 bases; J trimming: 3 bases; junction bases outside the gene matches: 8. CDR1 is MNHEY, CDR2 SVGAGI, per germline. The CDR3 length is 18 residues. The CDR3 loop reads CASSYLGTGAGGANVLTF. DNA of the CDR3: TGTGCCAGCAGTTATTTGGGGACAGGGGCCGGTGGGGCCAACGTCCTGACTTTC.

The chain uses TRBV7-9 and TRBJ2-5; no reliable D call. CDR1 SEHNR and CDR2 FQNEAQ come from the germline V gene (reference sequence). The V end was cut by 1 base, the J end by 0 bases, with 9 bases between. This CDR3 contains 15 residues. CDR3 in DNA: TGTGCCAGCAGCTTAGGTTTCATAAACCAAGAGACCCAGTACTTC. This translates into CASSLGFINQETQYF.

DNA of the CDR3: TGCAGTGCTAGAGACAGGGGGGGAAACACCATATATTTT. Encoded protein: CSARDRGGNTIYF. The V and J genes are TRBV20-1 and TRBJ1-3; 7 bases are a match to TRBD1. This CDR3 contains 13 residues. Per the germline V gene, CDR1 is DFQATT and CDR2 is SNEGSKA (reference sequence). V lost 0 bases, J lost 4 bases, and 0 bases stayed unmatched.

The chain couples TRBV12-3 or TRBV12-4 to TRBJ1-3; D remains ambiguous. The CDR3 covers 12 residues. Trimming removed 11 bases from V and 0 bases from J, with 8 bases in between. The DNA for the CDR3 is TGTGCCCTTAGATCCTCTGGAAACACCATATATTTT. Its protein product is CALRSSGNTIYF.

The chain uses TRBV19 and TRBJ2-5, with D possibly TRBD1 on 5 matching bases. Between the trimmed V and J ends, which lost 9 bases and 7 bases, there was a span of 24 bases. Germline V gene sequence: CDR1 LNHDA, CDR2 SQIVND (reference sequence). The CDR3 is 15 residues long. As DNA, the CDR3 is TGTGCCAGCTCCGGAGTGCGTGGGGCGATGGGGACCCAGTACTTC. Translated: CASSGVRGAMGTQYF.

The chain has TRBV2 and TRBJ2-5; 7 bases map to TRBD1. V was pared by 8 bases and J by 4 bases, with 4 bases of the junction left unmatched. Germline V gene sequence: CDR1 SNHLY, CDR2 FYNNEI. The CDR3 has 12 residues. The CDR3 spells CASRQGSETQYF. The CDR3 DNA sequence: TGTGCCAGCCGACAGGGATCAGAGACCCAGTACTTC.

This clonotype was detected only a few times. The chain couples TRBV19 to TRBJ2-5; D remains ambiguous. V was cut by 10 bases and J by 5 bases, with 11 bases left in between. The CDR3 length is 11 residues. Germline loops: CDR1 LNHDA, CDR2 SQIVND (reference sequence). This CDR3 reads CATSGGETQYF. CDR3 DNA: TGTGCCACTTCCGGCGGCGAGACCCAGTACTTC. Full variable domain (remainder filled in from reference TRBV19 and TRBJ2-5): DGGITQSPKYLFRKEGQNVTLSCEQNLNHDAMYWYRQDPGQGLRLIYYSQIVNDFQKGDIAEGYSVSREKKESFPLTVTSAQKNPTAFYLCATSGGETQYFGPGTRLLVL.

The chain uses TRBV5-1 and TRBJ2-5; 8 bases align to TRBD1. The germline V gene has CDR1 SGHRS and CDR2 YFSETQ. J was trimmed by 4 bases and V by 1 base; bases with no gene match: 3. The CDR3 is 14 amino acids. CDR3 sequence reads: CASSLLQGAETQYF. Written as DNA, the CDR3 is TGCGCCAGCAGCTTGCTGCAGGGGGCAGAGACCCAGTACTTC.

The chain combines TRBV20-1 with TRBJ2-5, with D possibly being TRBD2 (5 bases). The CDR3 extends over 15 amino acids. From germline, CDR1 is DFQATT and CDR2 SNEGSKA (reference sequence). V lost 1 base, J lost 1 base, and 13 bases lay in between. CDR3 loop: CSARAGGWIQETQYF. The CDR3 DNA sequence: TGCAGTGCTAGAGCCGGCGGGTGGATCCAAGAGACCCAGTACTTC.

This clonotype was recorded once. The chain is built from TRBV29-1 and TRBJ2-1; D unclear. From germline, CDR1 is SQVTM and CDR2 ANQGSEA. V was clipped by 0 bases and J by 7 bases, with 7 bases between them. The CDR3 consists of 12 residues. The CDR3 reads CSVEEGGNEQFF. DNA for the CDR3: TGCAGCGTTGAAGAGGGTGGGAATGAGCAGTTCTTC.

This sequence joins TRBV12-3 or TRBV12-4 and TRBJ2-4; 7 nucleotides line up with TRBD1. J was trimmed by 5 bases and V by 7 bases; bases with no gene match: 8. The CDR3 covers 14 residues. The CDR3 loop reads CASKLQGSENIQYF. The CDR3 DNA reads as TGTGCCAGCAAGTTACAGGGGAGCGAAAACATTCAGTACTTC.